This TCR beta chain was found in a study of vaccination and CD4 T cells after COVID-19. As for the study in general: Stimulation of the cells used overlapping spike peptide pools from SARS-CoV-2 and from the common cold coronaviruses HCoV-NL63, HCoV-OC43 and HCoV-229E. General study results and limits: Nearly all convalescent vaccine-specific clones, 304 of 307, recognized only SARS-CoV-2 spike.

Documented treatment: approximately 9-day PBMC culture with coronavirus spike peptide pools or control peptides (ViraFEST assay). Sequenced with the Oncomine TCR Beta short-read assay was DNA taken from cultured CD4+ T cells. TCRdb passed the PCR reads through MiXCR, listing each CDR3 protein once. Of approximately 13,000 distinct CDR3 sequences detected, roughly 29% appear once; the ten largest clones hold around a fifth. As to this clonotype: Its antigen is unidentified.

Looked up from germline, CDR1 is GTSNPN and CDR2 is SVGIG (reference sequence). V lost 5 bases and J lost 4; bases outside the gene matches: 7. The CDR3 sequence is 13 residues long. V is TRBV30 and J is TRBJ2-7; TRBD1 agrees at 8 bases. The receptor comes from a human donor who received a COVID-19 vaccine. This material consisted of CD4+ T cells from blood, cultured in vitro, taken before SARS-CoV-2 vaccination. The CDR3 is CAWVGTGAYEQYF. The CDR3 DNA follows: TGTGCCTGGGTTGGGACAGGAGCATACGAGCAGTACTTC.